The rows below give T cell receptor beta chains drawn from one sample of a study of glioma-infiltrating T cells after dendritic cell vaccination. Method: immunoSEQ multiplex PCR; TCRdb's copy keeps in-frame clones and lacks some. In the table there are about 65,000 clones, approximately 89% of which are singletons. Sequencing was performed on blood, taken after dendritic cell vaccination. These receptor sequences come from a human donor with glioblastoma. The conserved cysteine and the conserved F or W are not part of the CDR3 here. The order of the fields is D gene, J gene, V gene, clone size, CDR3 protein. D genes are given only for firm matches. A clone size is listed for some rows: how often the clone was seen (once, few, many), or a class if it is expanded.

>TRBD1|TRBJ1-6|TRBV19|NA
ASQGQGSPLH
>NA|TRBJ1-4|TRBV28|NA
ASSLIGVNEKLF
>TRBD1|TRBJ2-5|TRBV5-4|few
ASSNRDRISLQETQY
>TRBD1|TRBJ2-2|TRBV19|NA
ASLEGYRDRGRVGELF
>NA|TRBJ1-2|TRBV7-2|NA
ASSLGVRGGSRGYT
>TRBD2|TRBJ2-2|TRBV27|NA
ASSRYGRGLAGLNTGELF
>NA|TRBJ2-3|TRBV11-3|NA
ASSRRTVSTDTQY
>NA|TRBJ2-5|TRBV6-5|few
ASLVGSKETQY
>NA|TRBJ1-2|TRBV6-5|NA
ASSYSGGGGYT
>NA|TRBJ2-3|TRBV7-7|NA
ASSLAEGPTDTQY
>TRBD2|TRBJ2-5|TRBV4-3|NA
ASSPSPSGLAGEETQY
>NA|TRBJ1-6|TRBV7-9|NA
ASSLAPGGQSPLH
>NA|TRBJ1-4|TRBV14|NA
ASSQAIAATNEKLF
>NA|TRBJ1-2|TRBV5-1|NA
ASSLKQDGYT
>TRBD1|TRBJ2-1|TRBV5-7|NA
ASSHDRVSHNEQF
>TRBD1|TRBJ2-7|TRBV18|NA
ASSPTGNYEQY
>NA|TRBJ2-1|TRBV19|NA
ASSISTYNEQF
>NA|TRBJ1-4|TRBV5-5|NA
ASSARDKNEKLF
>TRBD1|TRBJ1-5|TRBV7-2|NA
ASTTGQGVQPQH
>TRBD1|TRBJ2-2|TRBV7-3|NA
ASSIDRATGELF
>TRBD1|TRBJ2-7|TRBV19|NA
ASRPDRMYEQY
>NA|TRBJ2-7|TRBV19|NA
ASSPDRREQY
>TRBD1|TRBJ1-3|TRBV7-2|once
ASSLAAGGSGNTIY